At least ten counts were recorded for the clone carrying this T cell receptor (beta chain). The target antigen is unknown. These data are taken from a study of T-cell memory formation after mild COVID-19. Study-level background: Clustering of TCRs was largely donor specific. Findings and caveats of the study: There was a balanced CD4/CD8 profile in clones contracting day 15 to 85, and later expanders leaned CD4+.

TCRdb recomputed calls from the 5' RACE reads with MiXCR, one row per CDR3 protein. Seen here are 300,000 to 400,000 distinct CDR3 sequences, 15% observed once, and the top ten hold 20% to 25%. The CDR3 contains 15 residues. Germline lookup yields CDR1 LGHDT and CDR2 YNNKEL (reference sequence). Trimming removed 4 bases from V and 2 bases from J, with 13 bases in between. This TCR came from a young man who had mild COVID-19 (a few samples of this study predate the infection). Cell type and time point are not known. This sequence joins TRBV3-1 and TRBJ2-3, with D tentatively TRBD1 (6 bases). The source material was PBMCs or a T cell subset sorted from them (not recorded which). CDR3 residues: CASSLRTDNTDTQYF. The DNA for the CDR3 is TGTGCCAGCAGCCTTCGGACAGACAACACAGATACGCAGTATTTT.